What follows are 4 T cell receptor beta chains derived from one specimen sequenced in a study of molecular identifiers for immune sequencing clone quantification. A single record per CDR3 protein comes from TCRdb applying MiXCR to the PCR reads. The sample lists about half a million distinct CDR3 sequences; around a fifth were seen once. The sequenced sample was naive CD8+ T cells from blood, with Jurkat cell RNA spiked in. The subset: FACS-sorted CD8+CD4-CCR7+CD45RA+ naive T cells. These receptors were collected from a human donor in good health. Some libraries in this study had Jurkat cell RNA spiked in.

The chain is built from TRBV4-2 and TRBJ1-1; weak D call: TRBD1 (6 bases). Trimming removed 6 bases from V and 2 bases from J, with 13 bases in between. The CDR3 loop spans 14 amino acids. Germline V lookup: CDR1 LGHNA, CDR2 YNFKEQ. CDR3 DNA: TGTGCCAGCAGTCTTGGACAGTTCAACACTGAAGCTTTCTTT. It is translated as CASSLGQFNTEAFF.

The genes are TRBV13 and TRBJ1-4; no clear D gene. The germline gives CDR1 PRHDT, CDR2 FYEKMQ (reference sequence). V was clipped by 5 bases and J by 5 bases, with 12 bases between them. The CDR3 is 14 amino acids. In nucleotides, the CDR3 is TGTGCCAGCAGCCTGGGTCTCCAAAATGAAAAACTGTTTTTT. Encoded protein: CASSLGLQNEKLFF.

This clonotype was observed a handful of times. The CDR3 DNA follows: TGTGCCAGCAGCCCCCACGGGGGACTGAGTAGCTCCTATAATTCACCCCTCCACTTT. It codes for CASSPHGGLSSSYNSPLHF. The rearrangement uses TRBV7-6 and TRBJ1-6, with D perhaps TRBD1 (5 bases). V was shortened by 5 bases and J by 0 bases, with 20 bases between the two germline ends. There are 19 residues in the CDR3. Per the germline V gene, CDR1 is SGHVS and CDR2 is FNYEAQ.

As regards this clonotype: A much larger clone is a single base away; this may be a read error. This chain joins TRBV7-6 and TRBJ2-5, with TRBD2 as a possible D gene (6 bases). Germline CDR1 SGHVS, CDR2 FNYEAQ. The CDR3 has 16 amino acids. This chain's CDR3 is CASSLVGDGGRETQHF. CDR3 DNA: TGTGCCAGCAGCTTAGTCGGGGACGGAGGCCGGGAGACCCAGCACTTC.